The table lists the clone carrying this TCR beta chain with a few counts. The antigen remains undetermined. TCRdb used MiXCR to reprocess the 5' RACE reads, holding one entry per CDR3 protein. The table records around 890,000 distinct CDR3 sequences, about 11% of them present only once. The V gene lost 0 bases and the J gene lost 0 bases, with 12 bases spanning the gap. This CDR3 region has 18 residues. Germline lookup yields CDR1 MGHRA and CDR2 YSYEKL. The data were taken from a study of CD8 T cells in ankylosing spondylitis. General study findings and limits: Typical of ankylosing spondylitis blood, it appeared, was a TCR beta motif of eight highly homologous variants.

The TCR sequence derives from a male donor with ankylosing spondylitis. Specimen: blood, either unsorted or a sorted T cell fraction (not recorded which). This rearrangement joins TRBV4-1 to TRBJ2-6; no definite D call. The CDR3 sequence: CASSQDYSPVSGANVLTF. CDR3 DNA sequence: TGCGCCAGCAGCCAAGACTACAGCCCCGTCTCTGGGGCCAACGTCCTGACTTTC.